This note documents a single T cell receptor beta chain sequence. Its antigen is as yet unknown. This record belongs to a study of shared clonotypes between healthy human individuals. Some clones are missing from TCRdb's copy, which holds only in-frame ones; the method was immunoSEQ multiplex PCR. The sample records approximately 650,000 clones, less than 97% being singletons. Study findings and constraints: An effect of sequencing depth on clonotype sharing among donors was expected. What naive subsets generally showed was a larger estimated richness than memory subsets showed. Shared clonotypes: 4.5% to 6.5% naive CD4, under 4% naive CD8, about 2.5% memory CD4, 0.4% memory CD8.

This CDR3 is 14 amino acids long. V was clipped by 3 bases and J by 8 bases, with 17 bases between them. Germline CDR1 is SQVTM and CDR2 is ANQGSEA. Positive CCR7 selection of CD45RO-negative cells yielded the naive CD8 cells, and terminally differentiated effector memory CD45RA+ cells were excluded. There were only Caucasian adults among the donors, and all lived in Nashville, Tennessee. Sequenced sample: naive CD8+ T cells sorted from blood. The chain joins TRBV29-1 to TRBJ2-1; either TRBD1 or TRBD2 may supply D (6 bases each). The clonotype was recovered from a woman in her 30s in good health. The CDR3 protein is CSVDEGGRPDEQFF. The CDR3 nucleotides read TGCAGCGTTGATGAGGGGGGCCGCCCAGATGAGCAGTTCTTC.